These 25 T cell receptor beta chains came from one sample sequenced in a study of cytomegalovirus exposure and HLA in healthy donors. In the PCR, 60 Vbeta and 13 Jbeta primers were used. Sequencing was performed with immunoSEQ multiplex PCR; in TCRdb, only in-frame clones are kept and a portion is missing. This table holds 98,000 or so clones, about 79% found once. The sequencing input was PBMCs. These receptors all come from a man between 60 and 70 years old in good health and CMV-seropositive.

There are many counts of this clone. The chain carries TRBV11-3 and TRBJ2-1, with 7 bases matching TRBD1. The CDR3 consists of 16 residues. The J segment lost 0 bases and the V segment lost 0 bases, leaving 2 bases of the junction unmatched. Germline lookup yields CDR1 SGHNT and CDR2 YENEEA. CDR3 coding DNA: TGTGCCAGCAGCTTAGAACAGGGGAGCTCCTACAATGAGCAGTTCTTC. This encodes CASSLEQGSSYNEQFF.

The chain uses TRBV7-6 and TRBJ2-3; 12 bases agree with TRBD2. With V trimmed by 6 bases and J by 6 bases, 10 bases remained unmatched. Looked up from germline, CDR1 is SGHVS and CDR2 is FNYEAQ. The CDR3 covers 16 residues. This CDR3 is CASSSLAGGLVDTQYF. In DNA form, the CDR3 reads TGTGCCAGCAGTTCTCTAGCGGGGGGGCTCGTTGATACGCAGTATTTT. The full variable domain, its missing parts supplied by reference TRBV7-6 and TRBJ2-3, is GAGVSQSPRYKVTKRGQDVALRCDPISGHVSLYWYRQALGQGPEFLTYFNYEAQQDKSGLPNDRFSAERPEGSISTLTIQRTEQRDSAMYRCASSSLAGGLVDTQYFGPGTRLTVL.

This clone was detected once. The V gene is TRBV27, the J gene TRBJ1-1; D is unresolved. CDR3 length: 13 residues. The V end was cut by 4 bases, the J end by 6 bases, with 12 bases between. The germline gives CDR1 MNHEY, CDR2 SMNVEV (reference sequence). CDR3 nucleotides: TGTGCCAGCAGTTCCGGGGTAGTCGCTGAAGCTTTCTTT. Its translation is CASSSGVVAEAFF.

The chain is built from TRBV30 and TRBJ1-5, with TRBD1 as a possible D gene (5 bases). There are 13 residues in the CDR3. The V end was cut by 8 bases, the J end by 4 bases, with 15 bases between. Looked up from germline, CDR1 is GTSNPN and CDR2 is SVGIG (reference sequence). The CDR3 DNA sequence: TGTGCCGGCTCCCAGGGAATGAATCAGCCCCAGCATTTT. This gives the protein CAGSQGMNQPQHF.

This clone came up a few times. The rearrangement joins TRBV7-9 to TRBJ2-1; D is possibly TRBD2 (6 bases). V was pared by 1 base and J by 6 bases, with 10 bases between. Germline CDR1 reads SEHNR; CDR2 reads FQNEAQ (reference sequence). This CDR3 contains 14 residues. CDR3 sequence: CASSLVLGGNEQFF. CDR3 bases: TGTGCCAGCAGCTTAGTCTTGGGGGGCAATGAGCAGTTCTTC.

The rearrangement links TRBV27 to TRBJ2-5; 8 bases map to TRBD1. In germline, CDR1 is MNHEY, CDR2 SMNVEV (reference sequence). The CDR3 runs 14 residues. V lost 6 bases and J lost 5; bases outside the gene matches: 8. The CDR3 loop is CASRPGGTVETQYF. The DNA of the CDR3 is TGTGCCAGCAGACCAGGGGGCACGGTGGAGACCCAGTACTTC.

The chain recombines TRBV5-1 with TRBJ1-3; no clear D. V was pared by 2 bases and J by 0 bases, with 15 bases between. The CDR3 runs 17 residues. CDR1 and CDR2 from the germline V gene are SGHRS and YFSETQ. This chain's CDR3 is CASSFFVGDSSGNTIYF. In DNA, the CDR3 is TGCGCCAGCAGCTTCTTCGTGGGAGACTCCTCTGGAAACACCATATATTTT.

This sequence joins TRBV9 and TRBJ2-3, with 9 bases aligning to TRBD1. J gave up 2 bases and V 4 bases, and 5 bases lay outside the gene matches. This CDR3 has 15 residues. The germline gives CDR1 SGDLS, CDR2 YYNGEE. The CDR3 region has the DNA TGTGCCAGCAGCTTACGGACAGGGGTCACAGATACGCAGTATTTT. Its translation is CASSLRTGVTDTQYF.

The CDR3 here is CASSSARNYEQYF. In DNA form, the CDR3 reads TGCGCCAGCAGTAGCGCACGAAACTACGAGCAGTACTTC. The J gene is TRBJ2-7, the V gene TRBV5-1, with D maybe TRBD2 (5 bases). The CDR3 contains 13 residues. V lost 5 bases and J 3 bases, leaving 12 bases between the germline ends. The germline gives CDR1 SGHRS, CDR2 YFSETQ. Full variable domain (missing parts from reference TRBV5-1 and TRBJ2-7): KAGVTQTPRYLIKTRGQQVTLSCSPISGHRSVSWYQQTPGQGLQFLFEYFSETQRNKGNFPGRFSGRQFSNSRSEMNVSTLELGDSALYLCASSSARNYEQYFGPGTRLTVT.

The V and J genes are TRBV11-2 and TRBJ2-7, with D tentatively TRBD2 (6 bases). V lost 6 bases and J lost 3, with 18 bases in between. CDR1 is SGHAT and CDR2 is FQNNGV in the germline V gene. The CDR3 totals 15 residues. The CDR3, as DNA: TGTGCCAGCAGTCGCGGGGCTAATTCTGACTACGAGCAGTACTTC. Its protein product is CASSRGANSDYEQYF.

V and J are TRBV7-9 and TRBJ1-5; D call uncertain. The CDR3 consists of 16 residues. V lost 4 bases and J 5 bases, leaving 18 bases between the germline ends. Germline V gene lookup returns CDR1 SEHNR and CDR2 FQNEAQ (reference sequence). DNA of the CDR3: TGTGCCAGCAGCTCCACTGACTCCCGTCTCGATCAGCCCCAGCATTTT. As protein: CASSSTDSRLDQPQHF.

J is TRBJ2-7 and V is TRBV19, with unresolved D. Germline assignment: CDR1 LNHDA and CDR2 SQIVND (reference sequence). The ends were cut back, 5 bases at V and 3 bases at J, with 11 bases in the middle. CDR3 length: 13 amino acids. The CDR3 nucleotides are TGTGCCAGTAGTCAGATGGTTCTCTACGAGCAGTACTTC. Protein sequence: CASSQMVLYEQYF. Full variable domain (missing parts from reference TRBV19 and TRBJ2-7): DGGITQSPKYLFRKEGQNVTLSCEQNLNHDAMYWYRQDPGQGLRLIYYSQIVNDFQKGDIAEGYSVSREKKESFPLTVTSAQKNPTAFYLCASSQMVLYEQYFGPGTRLTVT.

This clone was counted a single time. The rearrangement uses TRBV5-4 and TRBJ2-3; D gene unclear. Germline V gene sequence: CDR1 SGHNT, CDR2 YYREEE (reference sequence). The CDR3 loop spans 13 amino acids. Trimming stripped 0 bases from V and 4 bases from J, with 6 bases between. CDR3 DNA: TGTGCCAGCAGCTTGGCCAGGCCAGATACGCAGTATTTT. This translates into CASSLARPDTQYF.

The CDR3 DNA is TGTGCCAGCAGCCCGGACGGAGGGGAGACCCAGTACTTC. This encodes CASSPDGGETQYF. The chain has TRBV7-2 and TRBJ2-5, with a possible D match to TRBD2 (6 bases). V was shortened by 5 bases and J by 5 bases, with 12 bases between the two germline ends. The germline CDR1 and CDR2 sequences are SGHTA and FQGNSA. CDR3 length equals 13 residues.

The chain joins TRBV11-2 to TRBJ1-4; D may be TRBD1 (6 bases). The CDR3 extends over 13 amino acids. Trimming left V 5 bases short and J 6 bases short, with 10 bases between. Germline assignment: CDR1 SGHAT and CDR2 FQNNGV. In DNA form, the CDR3 reads TGTGCCAGCAGCCTGGGACAACATGAAAAACTGTTTTTT. Protein: CASSLGQHEKLFF.

This clone was seen more than once but under ten times. As DNA, the CDR3 is TGTGCCAGCAGCTTAGGGGGGACTAGCAAGGAGACCCAGTACTTC. This translates into CASSLGGTSKETQYF. J is TRBJ2-5 and V is TRBV7-7, with 9 bases aligning to TRBD2. Germline V gene lookup returns CDR1 SSHAT and CDR2 FNYEAQ (reference sequence). V shed 1 base and J 5 bases; nucleotides not matched to a gene: 5. The CDR3 spans 15 residues. The full variable domain, its missing parts supplied by reference TRBV7-7 and TRBJ2-5, is GAGVSQSPRYKVTKRGQDVTLRCDPISSHATLYWYQQALGQGPEFLTYFNYEAQPDKSGLPSDRFSAERPEGSISTLTIQRTEQRDSAMYRCASSLGGTSKETQYFGPGTRLLVL.

The rearrangement uses TRBV25-1 and TRBJ2-7; 9 nucleotides line up with TRBD2. The CDR3 has 15 residues. Per the germline V gene, CDR1 is MGHDK and CDR2 is SYGVNS. V lost 3 bases to trimming and J lost 3 bases; unmatched junction nucleotides: 6. Written as DNA, the CDR3 is TGTGCCAGCAGTGAGGGTCTAGCGGGGAACTACGAGCAGTACTTC. The encoded protein is CASSEGLAGNYEQYF.

The rearrangement links TRBV4-2 to TRBJ2-7, with a possible D match to TRBD1 (6 bases). The CDR3 extends over 15 amino acids. The germline CDR1 and CDR2 sequences are LGHNA and YNFKEQ. Between the trimmed V and J ends, which lost 3 bases and 2 bases, there was a span of 14 bases. The CDR3: CASSHSPRGPYEQYF. CDR3 sequence (DNA): TGTGCCAGCAGCCATTCCCCCAGGGGCCCCTACGAGCAGTACTTC.

The chain's CDR3 is CAISEPERGGREQYF. CDR3 nucleotides: TGTGCCATCAGTGAGCCCGAGCGGGGGGGCCGAGAGCAGTACTTC. The genes are TRBV10-3 and TRBJ2-7; 10 bases align to TRBD2. The germline V gene has CDR1 ENHRY and CDR2 SYGVKD. The CDR3 is 15 amino acids. The junction had 8 bases not matched to a gene; V was cut back by 2 bases and J by 7 bases.

V and J are TRBV6-5 and TRBJ1-3; no firm D call. Germline CDR1 and CDR2: MNHEY and SVGAGI. V lost 4 bases, J lost 7 bases, and 11 bases lay in between. CDR3 size: 13 residues. In DNA, the CDR3 is TGTGCCAGCAGTTCAAACCCCAGGAACACCATATATTTT. Amino acid sequence: CASSSNPRNTIYF.

The chain joins TRBV7-8 to TRBJ1-1; the match to TRBD1 covers 9 bases. Per the germline V gene, CDR1 is SGHVS and CDR2 is FQNEAQ. The CDR3 has 14 amino acids. Trimming at V came to 5 bases and at J to 4 bases, leaving 5 bases not matched to a gene. CDR3 sequence reads: CASSINRGRTEAFF. For the CDR3, the DNA is TGTGCCAGCAGCATCAACAGGGGGCGCACTGAAGCTTTCTTT.

The chain carries TRBV5-1 and TRBJ2-3, with D unresolved. The CDR3 has 15 residues. The ends were cut back, 1 base at V and 0 bases at J, with 9 bases in the middle. Germline CDR1 SGHRS, CDR2 YFSETQ. This CDR3 is CASSLQVSSTDTQYF. In nucleotides, the CDR3 is TGCGCCAGCAGCTTGCAGGTATCTAGCACAGATACGCAGTATTTT. Looking up the rest from reference TRBV5-1 and TRBJ2-3 gives the full variable domain: KAGVTQTPRYLIKTRGQQVTLSCSPISGHRSVSWYQQTPGQGLQFLFEYFSETQRNKGNFPGRFSGRQFSNSRSEMNVSTLELGDSALYLCASSLQVSSTDTQYFGPGTRLTVL.

The chain recombines TRBV7-8 with TRBJ2-2, with a tentative D call TRBD1 (5 bases). V was shortened by 1 base and J by 6 bases, with 12 bases between the two germline ends. The CDR3 covers 15 residues. Germline CDR1 reads SGHVS; CDR2 reads FQNEAQ. CDR3 nucleotide sequence: TGTGCCAGCAGCTTAGAACCTGGGGCGGCCGGGGAGCTGTTTTTT. The encoded protein is CASSLEPGAAGELFF.

The rearrangement joins TRBV14 to TRBJ2-5, with no clear D. The germline gives CDR1 SGHDN, CDR2 FVKESK. This CDR3 spans 13 amino acids. The V and J ends lost 1 base and 2 bases respectively, with 5 bases between them. In DNA form, the CDR3 reads TGTGCCAGCAGCCAAGTACAGCAAGAGACCCAGTACTTC. Its translation: CASSQVQQETQYF.

V and J are TRBV18 and TRBJ1-1; no firm D call. The CDR3 is 14 residues long. Germline loops: CDR1 KGHSH, CDR2 LQKENI. Trimming cost V 3 bases and J 0 bases, with 8 bases left between them. DNA for the CDR3: TGTGCCAGCTCACCCAACGGGATGAACACTGAAGCTTTCTTT. This encodes CASSPNGMNTEAFF. The variable domain in full, completed from reference TRBV18 and TRBJ1-1, reads NAGVMQNPRHLVRRRGQEARLRCSPMKGHSHVYWYRQLPEEGLKFMVYLQKENIIDESGMPKERFSAEFPKEGPSILRIQQVVRGDSAAYFCASSPNGMNTEAFFGQGTRLTVV.